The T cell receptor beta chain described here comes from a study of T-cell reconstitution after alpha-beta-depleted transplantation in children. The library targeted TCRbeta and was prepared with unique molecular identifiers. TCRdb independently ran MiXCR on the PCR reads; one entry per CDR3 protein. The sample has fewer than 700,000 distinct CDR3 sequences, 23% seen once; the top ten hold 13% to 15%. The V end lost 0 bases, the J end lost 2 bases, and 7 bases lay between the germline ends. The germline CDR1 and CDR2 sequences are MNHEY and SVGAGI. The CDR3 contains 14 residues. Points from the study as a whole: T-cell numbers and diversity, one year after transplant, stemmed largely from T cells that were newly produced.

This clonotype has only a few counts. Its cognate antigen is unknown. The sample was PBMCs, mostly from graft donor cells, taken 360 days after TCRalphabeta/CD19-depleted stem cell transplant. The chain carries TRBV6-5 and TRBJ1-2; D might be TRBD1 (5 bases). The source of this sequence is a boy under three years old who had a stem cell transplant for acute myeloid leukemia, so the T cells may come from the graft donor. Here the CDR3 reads CASSYSRQNYGYTF. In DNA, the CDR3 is TGTGCCAGCAGTTACTCGAGACAGAACTATGGCTACACCTTC.